Listed below are T cell receptor beta chains from one sample, sequenced in a study of blood T cell repertoires in COVID-19. Repertoires were generated with immunoSEQ multiplex PCR, while TCRdb's copy carries only in-frame clones and drops some. The table includes approximately 130,000 clones, roughly 86% detected once. The sample consisted of peripheral blood. The receptors come from a woman aged 45-59 years who had recovered from COVID-19. The CDR3 runs from the conserved cysteine through the conserved F or W. D genes are given only for firm matches. The listing skips clone size in some rows; elsewhere it reads once, few, many or a size class.

TRBV12-5	NA	NA	TRBJ2-1	CASAEETPTYNEQFF	TGTGCTAGTGCGGAGGAGACTCCAACCTACAATGAGCAGTTCTTC
TRBV12-1	NA	few	TRBJ1-5	CASSSFAERDNQPQHF	TGTGCCAGCAGCAGCTTTGCCGAACGGGACAATCAGCCCCAGCATTTT
TRBV7-9	NA	NA	TRBJ1-2	CASSLFFPGSNYGYTF	TGTGCCAGCAGCTTATTCTTTCCCGGTTCGAACTATGGCTACACCTTC
TRBV30	NA	NA	TRBJ1-2	CAWRDRPYGYTF	TGTGCCTGGAGGGACAGACCATATGGCTACACCTTC
TRBV27	TRBD2	NA	TRBJ2-1	CASSLSSRGRANEQFF	TGTGCCAGCAGTTTATCGAGTCGCGGGAGAGCCAATGAGCAGTTCTTC
TRBV6-5	TRBD1	NA	TRBJ2-5	CASSTGTVQETQYF	TGTGCCAGCAGTACCGGGACAGTCCAAGAGACCCAGTACTTC
TRBV13	TRBD1	once	TRBJ1-1	CASSLGTGGWTEAFF	TGTGCCAGCAGCTTAGGGACAGGGGGTTGGACTGAAGCTTTCTTT
TRBV29-1	TRBD1	many	TRBJ2-7	CSVGGQGALSGEQYF	TGCAGCGTTGGGGGACAGGGGGCCCTATCTGGGGAGCAGTACTTC
TRBV3-1/TRBV3-2	TRBD1	NA	TRBJ1-4	CASSPNRGSMRKLFF	TGTGCCAGCAGCCCAAACAGGGGCTCTATGAGAAAACTGTTTTTT
TRBV7-9	TRBD1	once	TRBJ2-7	CASSRRLTGGGRYEQYF	TGTGCCAGCAGCCGCCGGTTGACAGGGGGCGGTCGGTACGAGCAGTACTTC
TRBV11-2	TRBD1	NA	TRBJ1-3	CASSSAGTGKNTIYF	TGTGCCAGCAGCTCAGCCGGGACAGGGAAAAACACCATATATTTT
TRBV19	NA	NA	TRBJ2-1	CASTPTRGANNEQFF	TGTGCCAGTACCCCGACCAGGGGAGCCAACAATGAGCAGTTCTTC
TRBV6-1	TRBD2	NA	TRBJ2-2	CASSERSGGLNTGELFF	TGTGCCAGCAGTGAAAGAAGCGGGGGGCTTAACACCGGGGAGCTGTTTTTT
TRBV5-1	NA	NA	TRBJ1-6	CASSLGPQGPLGGTLHF	TGCGCCAGCAGCTTGGGCCCACAGGGCCCTTTAGGAGGTACCCTCCACTTT
TRBV19	NA	NA	TRBJ2-7	CASSFSQGEAYEQYF	TGTGCCAGTAGTTTTAGTCAGGGGGAGGCCTACGAGCAGTACTTC